This T cell receptor (beta chain) was captured by sequencing in a study of T cells in Graves' hyperthyroidism and ophthalmopathy. Germline V CDR1 and CDR2: MNHNY, SVGAGI (reference sequence). The CDR3 is 13 amino acids. Trimming removed 6 bases from V and 5 bases from J, with 14 bases in between. Uncontrolled infection, other autoimmune disease, pregnancy and lactation each barred patients from inclusion. Every diagnosis used clinical symptoms, serum thyroxine and TRAb, thyroid ultrasound and orbital computed tomography. This clonotype was detected many times. It was RNA transcripts that yielded the amplified TCR beta CDR3 regions. HTBI primers were the set used in a first-round RT-PCR of the TCR CDR3. TCRdb used MiXCR to reprocess the multiplex PCR reads, holding one entry per CDR3 protein. The profile shows roughly 500,000 distinct CDR3 sequences, around 43% of them singletons.

The receptor's source is an adult woman with Graves' disease, either hyperthyroidism or ophthalmopathy (not recorded which). The sequenced sample consisted of peripheral blood or thyroid tissue (not recorded which). The chain has TRBV6-6 and TRBJ2-7; D uncertain. The CDR3 bases are TGTGCCAGCAGCTCAGTTGATATCGACGAGCAGTACTTC. It encodes CASSSVDIDEQYF.